This TCR beta chain originates from a study of pediatric ulcerative colitis. CDR3 size: 16 residues. Germline assignment: CDR1 SGHDN and CDR2 FVKESK. With V trimmed by 1 base and J by 2 bases, 6 bases remained unmatched. Overall study results and limits: Two rectal CDR3 clonotypes occurred in all ulcerative colitis patients. Blood-rectal clonal overlap within each person was significantly higher in ulcerative colitis patients than controls.

Assay used: immunoSEQ multiplex PCR; TCRdb lists only in-frame clones, some missing. The profile covers some 37,000 clones, with about three quarters appearing a single time and 0.74% taken by the ten largest. A word on this clone: Its specificity is not known.

Rectal tissue came from one to two pinch biopsies taken at colonoscopy. Ulcerative colitis patients received no immunosuppressive medication before the diagnostic colonoscopy. Sequenced input: gut tissue. The chain uses TRBV14 and TRBJ2-7; the match to TRBD1 covers 9 bases. The clonotype comes from a boy between 5 and 17 years old with moderate ulcerative colitis. The chain's CDR3 is CASSQGPGQGAYEQYF. The CDR3 bases are TGTGCCAGCAGCCAAGGTCCGGGACAGGGTGCCTACGAGCAGTACTTC.